These 22 T cell receptor beta chains share one sample of origin, sequenced in a study of T-cell reconstitution after alpha-beta-depleted transplantation in children. Unique molecular identifiers tagged the TCRbeta library. One entry per CDR3 protein, called by TCRdb with MiXCR from the PCR reads. The sample carries a few hundred thousand distinct CDR3 sequences, approximately 9.6% recorded once. The input for sequencing was PBMCs from the stem cell graft donor, taken from the stem cell graft. These receptor sequences come from a human donor who donated a stem cell graft to a child with SCID.

This clonotype was observed a handful of times. The rearrangement links TRBV4-2 to TRBJ2-3; the D gene is possibly TRBD1 (5 bases). V lost 0 bases, J lost 4 bases, and 11 bases lay in between. The germline gives CDR1 LGHNA, CDR2 YNFKEQ. CDR3 length: 15 residues. DNA of the CDR3: TGTGCCAGCAGCCAAGATATCTCAGGGCCAGATACGCAGTATTTT. This gives the protein CASSQDISGPDTQYF.

This clonotype has just one count. The chain employs TRBV7-3 and TRBJ2-3; 13 bases align to TRBD2. There are 16 residues in the CDR3. Trimming at V came to 6 bases and at J to 5 bases, leaving 8 bases not matched to a gene. CDR1 is SGHTA, CDR2 FQGTGA, per germline. CDR3 residues: CASSSTSGGTVDTQYF. The CDR3 nucleotides are TGTGCCAGCAGTTCGACTAGCGGGGGGACCGTAGATACGCAGTATTTT.

The gene calls are TRBV9 and TRBJ2-3; 11 nucleotides match TRBD2. Germline trimming cut 6 bases from V and 5 bases from J; bases unmatched to any gene: 11. CDR3 length: 16 residues. CDR1 and CDR2 from the germline V gene are SGDLS and YYNGEE. The CDR3 spells CASTPRLAGSRDTQYF. CDR3 coding DNA: TGTGCCAGCACCCCTCGACTAGCGGGGTCCCGAGATACGCAGTATTTT.

V and J are TRBV5-1 and TRBJ2-3; D may be TRBD1 (6 bases). The V gene lost 7 bases and the J gene lost 2 bases, with 11 bases spanning the gap. This CDR3 region has 13 residues. CDR1 and CDR2 (germline): SGHRS, YFSETQ. Here the CDR3 reads CASFTGYTDTQYF. The DNA for the CDR3 is TGCGCCAGCTTCACAGGGTACACAGATACGCAGTATTTT. Variable domain in full (rest from reference TRBV5-1 and TRBJ2-3): KAGVTQTPRYLIKTRGQQVTLSCSPISGHRSVSWYQQTPGQGLQFLFEYFSETQRNKGNFPGRFSGRQFSNSRSEMNVSTLELGDSALYLCASFTGYTDTQYFGPGTRLTVL.

The sample holds many counts of this clonotype. The chain carries TRBV20-1 and TRBJ2-4; D ambiguous. The CDR3 runs 12 residues. Trimming left V 1 base short and J 5 bases short, with 6 bases between. Germline-derived CDR1 and CDR2 are DFQATT and SNEGSKA (reference sequence). The CDR3 nucleotides are TGCAGTGCTAGAGGAGGCCAAAACATTCAGTACTTC. It translates to CSARGGQNIQYF.

J is TRBJ1-1 and V is TRBV7-3, with D tentatively TRBD1 (6 bases). The germline V and J ends were trimmed by 0 bases and 0 bases, with 8 bases remaining between them. The CDR3 runs to 15 residues. The germline V gene has CDR1 SGHTA and CDR2 FQGTGA. The CDR3 bases are TGTGCCAGCAGCTTAACCCAGGGGTTGAACACTGAAGCTTTCTTT. Its translation: CASSLTQGLNTEAFF.

This clonotype showed up just a few times. The chain recombines TRBV20-1 with TRBJ1-4; no firm D call. Germline V lookup: CDR1 DFQATT, CDR2 SNEGSKA (reference sequence). This CDR3 has 12 amino acids. The V gene lost 6 bases and the J gene lost 5 bases, with 10 bases spanning the gap. The CDR3 loop reads CSASRSNEKLFF. CDR3 nucleotides: TGCAGTGCGTCTCGTTCCAATGAAAAACTGTTTTTT.

Only a few counts were recorded for this clonotype. The chain uses TRBV5-5 and TRBJ2-3, with D possibly matching TRBD2 (6 bases). Germline CDR1 and CDR2: SGHKS and YYEKEE (reference sequence). Trimming took off 1 base at V and 0 bases at J, with 9 bases between the two ends. The CDR3 is 15 residues long. CDR3 nucleotides: TGTGCCAGCAGCTTGACGCGGGGCAGCACAGATACGCAGTATTTT. Its protein is CASSLTRGSTDTQYF.

This clonotype turned up a few times. The chain employs TRBV19 and TRBJ2-5; 8 bases align to TRBD1. With V trimmed by 6 bases and J by 4 bases, 7 bases remained unmatched. Germline V lookup: CDR1 LNHDA, CDR2 SQIVND (reference sequence). The CDR3 has 14 amino acids. The CDR3 here is CASRITGGGETQYF. The DNA for the CDR3 is TGTGCCAGTAGGATCACAGGGGGAGGAGAGACCCAGTACTTC.

This clonotype was seen only a few times. This chain joins TRBV7-9 and TRBJ1-5; 8 bases fit TRBD1. The germline V gene encodes CDR1 SEHNR and CDR2 FQNEAQ (reference sequence). The trim removed 5 bases at V and 6 bases at J, leaving 6 bases unmatched. CDR3 length equals 14 residues. CDR3 DNA: TGTGCCAGCAGCCACGACAGGGGAGGTCAGCCCCAGCATTTT. Amino acid sequence: CASSHDRGGQPQHF.

The table lists this clonotype with many counts. The chain has TRBV20-1 and TRBJ1-6, with D possibly being TRBD1 (6 bases). Between the trimmed V and J ends, which lost 0 bases and 7 bases, there was a span of 10 bases. This CDR3 has 14 residues. The V gene's germline CDR1 is DFQATT and CDR2 SNEGSKA (reference sequence). Here the CDR3 DNA reads TGCAGTGCTAGAGATCACAGGGAGAATTCACCCCTCCACTTT. This encodes CSARDHRENSPLHF.

This clonotype appeared a few times. This chain uses TRBV7-8 with TRBJ2-1; 7 bases align to TRBD1. Trimming cost V 5 bases and J 9 bases; bases outside gene matches: 13. In germline, CDR1 is SGHVS, CDR2 FQNEAQ. The CDR3 is 15 residues long. CDR3 region: CASSATGTALGEQFF. CDR3 nucleotides: TGTGCCAGCAGCGCCACCGGGACAGCCTTGGGTGAGCAGTTCTTC. Looking up the rest from reference TRBV7-8 and TRBJ2-1 gives the full variable domain: GAGVSQSPRYKVAKRGQDVALRCDPISGHVSLFWYQQALGQGPEFLTYFQNEAQLDKSGLPSDRFFAERPEGSVSTLKIQRTQQEDSAVYLCASSATGTALGEQFFGPGTRLTVL.

This rearrangement joins TRBV9 to TRBJ2-5, with 8 nucleotides matching TRBD2. The ends lost 0 bases at V and 4 bases at J; junction bases unmatched: 11. The germline V gene encodes CDR1 SGDLS and CDR2 YYNGEE. CDR3 length equals 17 residues. The CDR3 DNA reads TGTGCCAGCAGCGTAGGGGTTGAGAGGAGCGGGGGAGAGACCCAGTACTTC. Amino acids: CASSVGVERSGGETQYF.

The sample holds a few counts of this clonotype. This chain joins TRBV2 and TRBJ1-4; D not certain. CDR3 length: 15 residues. The V gene's germline CDR1 is SNHLY and CDR2 FYNNEI. Trimming cost V 3 bases and J 2 bases, with 10 bases left between them. In DNA, the CDR3 is TGTGCCAGCAGTGAGGCGGTTGCGACTAATGAAAAACTGTTTTTT. Its translation: CASSEAVATNEKLFF. Using reference TRBV2 and TRBJ1-4 for the parts outside the CDR3, the full variable domain is EPEVTQTPSHQVTQMGQEVILRCVPISNHLYFYWYRQILGQKVEFLVSFYNNEISEKSEIFDDQFSVERPDGSNFTLKIRSTKLEDSAMYFCASSEAVATNEKLFFGSGTQLSVL.

This clonotype has more than one count but fewer than ten. CDR3 amino acids: CSAGDRGGQPQHF. The CDR3 bases are TGCAGTGCAGGGGACAGGGGAGGTCAGCCCCAGCATTTT. The V call is TRBV20-1, the J call TRBJ1-5, with TRBD1 matching over 10 bases. V was pared by 6 bases and J by 6 bases, with 5 bases of the junction left unmatched. The CDR3 loop spans 13 amino acids. Per germline, CDR1 DFQATT and CDR2 SNEGSKA (reference sequence).

The sample holds many counts of this clonotype. The gene calls are TRBV5-1 and TRBJ2-1; TRBD2 matches at 11 bases. CDR1 is SGHRS and CDR2 is YFSETQ in the germline V gene. V shed 4 bases, J shed 7 bases, and the junction held 10 bases outside the gene matches. There are 16 residues in the CDR3. The CDR3 loop is CASSPIRIAGGNEQFF. In nucleotides, the CDR3 is TGCGCCAGCAGCCCCATAAGAATAGCGGGGGGGAATGAGCAGTTCTTC.

The J gene is TRBJ2-3, the V gene TRBV5-1, with TRBD1 matching over 8 bases. This CDR3 has 14 residues. V lost 4 bases to trimming and J lost 3 bases; unmatched junction nucleotides: 4. Germline lookup yields CDR1 SGHRS and CDR2 YFSETQ. The CDR3 bases are TGCGCCAGCAGCGGGGACAGGCGTACAGATACGCAGTATTTT. Its translation is CASSGDRRTDTQYF.

V and J are TRBV10-3 and TRBJ2-7; unclear D gene. V gave up 6 bases and J gave up 4 bases, with 7 bases separating them. Germline-derived CDR1 and CDR2 are ENHRY and SYGVKD. The CDR3 contains 11 residues. This CDR3 is CAISTLYEQYF. The CDR3 DNA sequence: TGTGCCATCAGCACCCTATACGAGCAGTACTTC.

The sample holds many counts of this clonotype. The chain combines TRBV9 with TRBJ2-3; 9 nucleotides line up with TRBD2. Trimming took 3 bases from V and 2 from J; bases not matched to a gene: 1. Germline CDR1 reads SGDLS; CDR2 reads YYNGEE. CDR3 length: 14 residues. The CDR3 DNA reads TGTGCCAGCAGCGAGCGGGGGGACACAGATACGCAGTATTTT. It specifies CASSERGDTDTQYF.

This clonotype was picked up many times. V and J are TRBV20-1 and TRBJ1-3; the D is unclear. CDR3 length: 15 residues. Trimming shortened V by 5 bases and J by 0 bases, and 14 bases separated the two germline ends. Germline V gene lookup returns CDR1 DFQATT and CDR2 SNEGSKA (reference sequence). Written as DNA, the CDR3 is TGCAGTGCTGGGGAGGGATCATCCTCTGGAAACACCATATATTTT. This translates into CSAGEGSSSGNTIYF.

The table lists this clonotype with a few counts. The gene calls are TRBV3-1 and TRBJ1-2; TRBD1 agrees at 12 bases. The V gene's germline CDR1 is LGHDT and CDR2 YNNKEL (reference sequence). V gave up 5 bases and J gave up 4 bases; unmatched junction bases: 5. This CDR3 spans 15 amino acids. As DNA, the CDR3 is TGTGCCAGCAGCTCCCGGGACAGGGGGCTCTATGGCTACACCTTC. It translates to CASSSRDRGLYGYTF.

This clonotype was seen a handful of times. The chain uses TRBV29-1 and TRBJ2-1; D is perhaps TRBD1 (5 bases). CDR1 and CDR2 (germline): SQVTM, ANQGSEA. The CDR3 has 14 amino acids. Trimming cost V 3 bases and J 5 bases, with 14 bases left between them. CDR3 in DNA: TGCAGCGTTGAGACAGTGGCCCTGGACAATGAGCAGTTCTTC. This sequence encodes CSVETVALDNEQFF.